This TCR beta chain was recovered during a study of spatial heterogeneity in lung cancer. Study context: Raw reads contained each unique TCR and UMI combination more than ten times on average.

Time point of the sample: sample taken at primary tumor resection. Extraction of whole RNA from tumor, nontumor lung or frozen PBMC preceded unsorted sequencing. In TCRdb, the 5' RACE reads were re-called with MiXCR into one record per CDR3 protein. This sample has some 11,000 distinct CDR3 sequences, with roughly an eighth found just once. The trim removed 6 bases at V and 6 bases at J, leaving 9 bases unmatched. CDR3 length equals 16 residues. Germline V gene sequence: CDR1 LNHDA, CDR2 SQIVND (reference sequence). The sample here was PBMCs, taken at surgery. This clonotype originated in a female donor with early-stage non-small cell lung cancer. This chain uses TRBV19 with TRBJ2-2; TRBD2 matches at 11 bases. In nucleotides, the CDR3 is TGTGCCAGTAGCCTAACTAGCGGGAGAAGGTCCGGGGAGCTGTTTTTT. This codes for CASSLTSGRRSGELFF.